This TCR beta chain originates from a study of T cell responses to AZD1222 COVID-19 vaccine. Study observations and caveats: At baseline, seropositivity was found in only six AZD1222 recipients. Only after the peak T cell response were repertoires sampled. Per reports, nearly half of all spike-specific TCRs target regions that are unmutated in variants.

This CDR3 spans 12 amino acids. CDR1 is SNHLY, CDR2 FYNNEI, per germline. Assay: immunoSEQ multiplex PCR; the TCRdb copy retains only in-frame clones and omits some. Here the sample spans roughly 130,000 clones, over 75% being singletons. With regard to this clone: Its matching antigen is unknown. Germline and junction disagree at one end, which may indicate a read error.

The material sequenced was peripheral blood, taken on day 0 of MenACWY control vaccination. This clonotype was sampled from an adult in good health. This chain uses TRBV2 with TRBJ1-2; weak D call: TRBD1 (6 bases). The CDR3, as DNA: TGTGCCAGCAGTGAAGGGGGGACAAGGTCCGCCTTC. It encodes CASSEGGTRSAF.